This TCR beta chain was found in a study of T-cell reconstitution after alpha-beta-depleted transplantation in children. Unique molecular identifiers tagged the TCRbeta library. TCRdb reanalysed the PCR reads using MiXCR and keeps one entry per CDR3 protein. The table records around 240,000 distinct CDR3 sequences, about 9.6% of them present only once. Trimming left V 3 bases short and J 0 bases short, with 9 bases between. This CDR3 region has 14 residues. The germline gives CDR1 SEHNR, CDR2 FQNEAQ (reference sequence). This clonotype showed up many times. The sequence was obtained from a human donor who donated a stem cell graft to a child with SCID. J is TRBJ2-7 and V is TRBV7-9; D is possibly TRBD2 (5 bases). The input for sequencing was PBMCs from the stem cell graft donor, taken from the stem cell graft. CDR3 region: CASSFSGVSYEQYF. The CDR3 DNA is TGTGCCAGCAGCTTTTCCGGGGTCTCCTACGAGCAGTACTTC. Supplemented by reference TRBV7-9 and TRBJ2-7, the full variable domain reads DTGVSQNPRHKITKRGQNVTFRCDPISEHNRLYWYRQTLGQGPEFLTYFQNEAQLEKSRLLSDRFSAERPKGSFSTLEIQRTEQGDSAMYLCASSFSGVSYEQYFGPGTRLTVT.